These T cell receptor beta chains were read from a single sample in a study of blood T cell repertoires in COVID-19. Repertoires were generated with immunoSEQ multiplex PCR, while TCRdb's copy carries only in-frame clones and drops some. The repertoire includes approximately 450,000 clones, about 90% of them detected once, and under 2% sits in the top ten. Sequenced input: PBMCs or T cells enriched from blood (not recorded which). The receptors come from a woman younger than 35 with acute COVID-19. The CDR3 runs from the conserved cysteine through the conserved F or W. The D gene is left open where the match is weak. The listing skips clone size in some rows; elsewhere it reads once, few, many or a size class.

v_call	cdr3_length	d_call	j_call	clone_size	cdr3_nt	cdr3_aa
TRBV6-1	15	.	TRBJ2-2	.	TGTGCCAGCAGTGAACTTGGACAGAACACCGGGGAGCTGTTTTTT	CASSELGQNTGELFF
TRBV19	14	TRBD2	TRBJ2-7	.	TGTGCCAGCACGGGACTAGCGGTAACCTACGAGCAGTACTTC	CASTGLAVTYEQYF
TRBV11-2	17	TRBD1	TRBJ1-1	.	TGTGCCAGCAGCTTCGACAGGGGGAGGAATTTGAACACTGAAGCTTTCTTT	CASSFDRGRNLNTEAFF
TRBV29-1	13	TRBD2	TRBJ2-1	.	TGCAGCTTCGGACTAGCGGCCTACAATGAGCAGTTCTTC	CSFGLAAYNEQFF
TRBV5-1	15	TRBD1	TRBJ2-7	.	TGCGCCAGCAGCTCGGGGACAGGGAGCTCCTACGAGCAGTACTTC	CASSSGTGSSYEQYF
TRBV9	14	.	TRBJ2-4	.	TGTGCCAGCAGCGTAGGAAATACACAAAACATTCAGTACTTC	CASSVGNTQNIQYF
TRBV5-6	15	.	TRBJ1-5	few	TGTGCCAGCAGCTTGGCCGGGGGGAGCAATCAGCCCCAGCATTTT	CASSLAGGSNQPQHF
TRBV5-1	16	.	TRBJ2-2	.	TGCGCCAGCAACCTGCTTGACGACTCGGTATCAGGGGAGCTGTTTTTT	CASNLLDDSVSGELFF
TRBV20-1	11	.	TRBJ1-1	.	TGCAGTGCTCTACAGGATTCAGTAGCTTTCTTT	CSALQDSVAFF
TRBV9	14	TRBD1	TRBJ2-7	.	TGTGCCAGCAGCGTAATCGGGACAGGGTACGAGCAGTACTTC	CASSVIGTGYEQYF
TRBV4-3	15	TRBD2	TRBJ2-1	few	TGCGCCAGCAGCCAAGCCGAGCGGGAGACAAATGAGCAGTTCTTC	CASSQAERETNEQFF
TRBV7-2	15	TRBD1	TRBJ1-1	.	TGTGCCAGCAGCTCAGGACAGGGTGGGAACACTGAAGCTTTCTTT	CASSSGQGGNTEAFF
TRBV28	18	TRBD1	TRBJ1-5	.	TGTGCCAGCAGTTTTTGGGGACAGTTCGTATATAGCAATCAGCCCCAGCATTTT	CASSFWGQFVYSNQPQHF
TRBV2	14	.	TRBJ1-6	.	TGTGCCAGCAGTACGGGACATTATAATTCACCCCTCCACTTT	CASSTGHYNSPLHF
TRBV29-1	13	TRBD1	TRBJ2-7	once	TGCAGCGTTGATAGGGACAGCTCCTACGAGCAGTACTTC	CSVDRDSSYEQYF
TRBV19	18	TRBD2	TRBJ2-1	few	TGTGCCAGTAGTCCTCCCTTGGCGGGAGGGAGCTCCTACAATGAGCAGTTCTTC	CASSPPLAGGSSYNEQFF
TRBV30	10	.	TRBJ2-7	.	TGTGCCTGGAGTCGGGGCGAGCAGTACTTC	CAWSRGEQYF
TRBV6-5	14	TRBD1	TRBJ2-1	.	TGTGCCAGCAGCCGACAGGGACCCTACAATGAGCAGTTCTTC	CASSRQGPYNEQFF
TRBV1	17	.	TRBJ2-5	once	TGCACCAGCAGCCAAGATGCGGGCCTAGTTCCGAGGGAGACCCAGTACTTC	CTSSQDAGLVPRETQYF
TRBV28	15	.	TRBJ2-1	.	TGTGCCAGCAGTTCTACCAGCGGGTATAACAATGAGCAGTTCTTC	CASSSTSGYNNEQFF
TRBV9	13	.	TRBJ2-5	.	TGTGCCAGCAGGGTGGGTGCGGCAGAGACCCAGTACTTC	CASRVGAAETQYF
TRBV27	13	TRBD1	TRBJ1-1	once	TGTGCCAGCAGTTTCTATGGACAGGCTGAAGCTTTCTTT	CASSFYGQAEAFF
TRBV4-3	16	TRBD2	TRBJ2-5	.	TGCGCCAGCAGCCCAGTTTCGGGGGGGGCCCAAGAGACCCAGTACTTC	CASSPVSGGAQETQYF
TRBV3-1/TRBV3-2	16	.	TRBJ2-4	.	TGTGCCAGCAGCCAAGAGAGGCTAATAGCCAAAAACATTCAGTACTTC	CASSQERLIAKNIQYF
TRBV24-1	16	TRBD2	TRBJ2-1	.	TGTGCCACCAGTGGTCCAGCGGGAACCTCCTACAATGAGCAGTTCTTC	CATSGPAGTSYNEQFF
TRBV7-9	15	.	TRBJ1-4	.	TGTGCCAGCAGCTTAGACTTGGGGGCTGGTGAAAAACTGTTTTTT	CASSLDLGAGEKLFF
TRBV3-1/TRBV3-2	14	TRBD1	TRBJ1-2	.	TGTGCCAGCAGCCCGCAAGCTGACAGGGGCGGCTACACCTTC	CASSPQADRGGYTF
TRBV3-1/TRBV3-2	14	TRBD2	TRBJ2-2	.	TGTGCCAGCAGCCCTAGCGGGGGGCCCGGGGAGCTGTTTTTT	CASSPSGGPGELFF
TRBV7-9	14	.	TRBJ1-2	.	TGTGCCAGCAGCTTAATTGAGGGGGAGAATGGCTACACCTTC	CASSLIEGENGYTF
TRBV19	14	.	TRBJ2-3	few	TGTGCCTCCGGATCCGGGTTCCACACAGATACGCAGTATTTT	CASGSGFHTDTQYF
TRBV28	16	.	TRBJ2-7	.	TGTGCCAGCAGTTTAAGTGGGAGGAAGTATTCCTACGAGCAGTACTTC	CASSLSGRKYSYEQYF
TRBV5-6	14	.	TRBJ1-2	.	TGTGCCAGCAGCTTGGCGCAGTCACAGCTGTCCTACACCTTC	CASSLAQSQLSYTF
TRBV9	14	.	TRBJ2-5	.	TGTGCCAGCAGCGTAGGCGGGTTCCAAGAGACCCAGTACTTC	CASSVGGFQETQYF
TRBV28	13	.	TRBJ2-7	.	TGTGCCAGCACAAACCCAGGGGCCTACGAGCAGTACTTC	CASTNPGAYEQYF
TRBV13	15	.	TRBJ1-2	.	TGTGCCAGCAGCCCTTCTGGCGGGGGAAGGTATGGCTACACCTTC	CASSPSGGGRYGYTF
TRBV3-1/TRBV3-2	13	.	TRBJ2-7	.	TGTGCCAGCAGCCAAGTGTCAACCTACGAGCAGTACTTC	CASSQVSTYEQYF